Below are 18 T cell receptor beta chains sequenced from a single sample in a study of regulatory T cells in long-lasting Graves disease. Sample time point: newly diagnosed GD, antithyroid drugs for less than 3 months. Generation of the TCR library employed RNA extracted from PBMCs. Library construction for TCR beta used iRepertoire HTBI primers and Arm-PCR of CDR3 regions. MiXCR, applied by TCRdb to the multiplex PCR reads, yields one record per CDR3 protein. The repertoire has about 530,000 distinct CDR3 sequences, roughly a sixth of them found once; the top ten carry around 25%. These sequences were also reported in another study, on T cells in Graves' hyperthyroidism and ophthalmopathy.

Sequencing was performed on peripheral blood mononuclear cells (PBMCs), taken at new diagnosis, from a patient treated with antithyroid drugs. These receptors were taken from a woman aged 35-65 years with Graves disease.

This clonotype was found many times. The junction differs from germline at one of its ends, possibly a read error. This sequence joins TRBV7-9 and TRBJ1-2, with 9 bases matching TRBD1. The CDR3 sequence is 14 residues long. Germline CDR1 SEHNR, CDR2 FQNEAQ (reference sequence). CDR3 amino acids: CASSLGTGTYGYTF. CDR3 DNA: TGCGCCAGCAGCCTCGGGACAGGGACCTATGGCTACACCTTC.

This clonotype was seen repeatedly, ten times or more. This chain uses TRBV10-3 with TRBJ1-5; TRBD1 might be the D (5 bases). CDR3 length: 13 residues. Germline lookup yields CDR1 ENHRY and CDR2 SYGVKD. V lost 6 bases and J 0 bases, leaving 6 bases between the germline ends. CDR3 nucleotides: TGTGCCATCAGCGGGGGTAGCAATCAGCCCCAGCATTTT. As protein: CAISGGSNQPQHF.

This clonotype showed up just a few times. The junction departs from germline at one end; a sequencing error may be responsible. The chain has TRBV28 and TRBJ2-3; 7 nucleotides match TRBD1. Germline V gene lookup returns CDR1 MDHEN and CDR2 SYDVKM. The CDR3 has 13 amino acids. CDR3 in DNA: TGTGCCAGCAGTTACAGGGGTGAGGATAGGCAGTATTTT. The encoded protein is CASSYRGEDRQYF.

This clonotype was seen a handful of times. V gene TRBV18 combines with J gene TRBJ1-1; D gene ambiguous. Germline loops: CDR1 KGHSH, CDR2 LQKENI. The CDR3 spans 15 residues. The V and J ends lost 2 bases and 0 bases respectively, with 10 bases between them. This CDR3 is CASSPVGNMNTEAFF. CDR3 DNA sequence: TGTGCCAGCTCACCAGTCGGTAACATGAACACTGAAGCTTTCTTT. Filled out from reference TRBV18 and TRBJ1-1, the complete variable domain reads NAGVMQNPRHLVRRRGQEARLRCSPMKGHSHVYWYRQLPEEGLKFMVYLQKENIIDESGMPKERFSAEFPKEGPSILRIQQVVRGDSAAYFCASSPVGNMNTEAFFGQGTRLTVV.

This clonotype was observed at least ten times. This sequence joins TRBV12-3 or TRBV12-4 and TRBJ2-3, with D possibly matching TRBD2 (5 bases). This CDR3 has 11 residues. The V and J ends lost 10 bases and 4 bases respectively, with 9 bases between them. The DNA for the CDR3 is TGTGCCACACGGGGTGCAGATACGCAGTATTTT. It is translated as CATRGADTQYF.

This clonotype was observed a few times. This chain joins TRBV5-4 and TRBJ2-5, with TRBD2 as a possible D gene (5 bases). V was trimmed by 3 bases and J by 1 base, leaving 13 bases between them. In germline, CDR1 is SGHNT, CDR2 YYREEE (reference sequence). CDR3 size: 15 residues. The CDR3 here is CASSSAAAGQETQYF. DNA of the CDR3: TGTGCCAGCAGCTCTGCAGCGGCAGGCCAAGAGACCCAGTACTTC.

This clonotype appeared a few times. The chain is built from TRBV19 and TRBJ1-5, with D unclear. Germline V gene lookup returns CDR1 LNHDA and CDR2 SQIVND (reference sequence). The CDR3 is 14 amino acids. With 1 base removed from V and 0 bases from J, the gap between germline ends came to 4 bases. CDR3 sequence reads: CASSIGGSNQPQHF. The CDR3 DNA reads TGTGCCAGTAGTATAGGGGGTAGCAATCAGCCCCAGCATTTT.

This clonotype was seen ten or more times. V usage is TRBV6-1 and J usage is TRBJ1-2; D gene unclear. CDR1 and CDR2 (germline): MNHNS, SASEGT. The CDR3 covers 14 residues. The ends were cut back, 7 bases at V and 3 bases at J, with 15 bases in the middle. For the CDR3, the DNA is TGTGCCAGCACCGAATTAGACCGATACTATGGCTACACCTTC. This sequence encodes CASTELDRYYGYTF.

The sample holds many counts of this clonotype. This sequence joins TRBV7-9 and TRBJ1-1, with a weak D call TRBD1 (6 bases). Germline CDR1 and CDR2: SEHNR and FQNEAQ (reference sequence). Trimming shortened V by 7 bases and J by 5 bases, and 17 bases separated the two germline ends. The length of the CDR3 is 14 residues. CDR3 sequence (DNA): TGTGCCAGCACCCTAAACAGGGAGACGACTGAAGCTTTCTTT. Its protein is CASTLNRETTEAFF.

This clonotype was seen many times. J is TRBJ1-2 and V is TRBV6-1; 7 bases are shared with TRBD1. The germline gives CDR1 MNHNS, CDR2 SASEGT. This CDR3 has 16 residues. The V gene end was trimmed by 6 bases and the J gene end by 6 bases; junction bases not matched to a gene: 16. Written as DNA, the CDR3 is TGTGCCAGCAGCCCCTGGCCCGGGACAGCGTCGGATGGCTACACCTTC. Translating gives CASSPWPGTASDGYTF.

This chain uses TRBV3-1 with TRBJ2-2; D remains ambiguous. V gave up 1 base and J gave up 4 bases, with 7 bases separating them. CDR1 and CDR2 from the germline V gene are LGHDT and YNNKEL (reference sequence). CDR3 length: 14 residues. In DNA form, the CDR3 reads TGTGCCAGCAGCCAAGCCCAATCCACCGGGGAGCTGTTTTTT. This translates into CASSQAQSTGELFF.

This clonotype was detected only a few times. The chain employs TRBV6-1 and TRBJ1-2; the D gene is possibly TRBD1 (5 bases). This CDR3 comprises 16 residues. In germline, CDR1 is MNHNS, CDR2 SASEGT. The ends were cut back, 5 bases at V and 6 bases at J, with 22 bases in the middle. CDR3 DNA sequence: TGTGCCAGCAGTCTCAATCCTACGGTCAGGGAAGATGGCTACACCTTC. Amino acids: CASSLNPTVREDGYTF.

This clonotype has only a few counts. The CDR3 DNA sequence: TGTGCCAGCAGTGAAGGAGGCCAGCAGCCCCAGCATTTT. It specifies CASSEGGQQPQHF. V is TRBV2 and J is TRBJ1-5; no clear D gene. CDR1 and CDR2 (germline): SNHLY, FYNNEI. Between the trimmed V and J ends, which lost 1 base and 7 bases, there was a span of 8 bases. This CDR3 comprises 13 residues.

This clonotype was observed a handful of times. The chain recombines TRBV6-2 or TRBV6-3 with TRBJ1-2; D ambiguous. Germline V gene data show CDR1 as MNHEY and CDR2 as SVGEGT. This CDR3 contains 13 residues. Trimming cost V 6 bases and J 4 bases, with 12 bases left between them. The CDR3 region is CASSNLGPYGYTF. In nucleotides, the CDR3 is TGTGCCAGCAGCAATCTGGGCCCCTATGGCTACACCTTC.

This clonotype came up a few times. The chain employs TRBV20-1 and TRBJ2-7, with TRBD2 matching over 12 bases. The CDR3 consists of 15 residues. Trimming cost V 2 bases and J 4 bases; bases outside gene matches: 6. The germline V gene has CDR1 DFQATT and CDR2 SNEGSKA (reference sequence). CDR3 coding DNA: TGCAGTGCTAGACCGACTAGCGGGGGAGAGTACGAGCAGTACTTC. Translated, it gives CSARPTSGGEYEQYF.

This clonotype appeared many times. The chain links TRBV10-3 to TRBJ2-1; 11 bases line up with TRBD2. J gave up 8 bases and V 0 bases, and 9 bases lay outside the gene matches. This CDR3 has 17 amino acids. Looked up from germline, CDR1 is ENHRY and CDR2 is SYGVKD. The CDR3: CAISESRGLAALDEQFF. The DNA of the CDR3 is TGTGCCATCAGTGAGTCGAGGGGACTAGCGGCTCTGGATGAGCAGTTCTTC.

There are many counts of this clonotype. This chain uses TRBV27 with TRBJ1-1; D uncertain. This CDR3 spans 14 amino acids. Germline assignment: CDR1 MNHEY and CDR2 SMNVEV (reference sequence). The V gene lost 6 bases and the J gene lost 0 bases, with 11 bases spanning the gap. CDR3 protein: CASRKQTMNTEAFF. The CDR3 nucleotides read TGTGCCAGCAGGAAACAGACCATGAACACTGAAGCTTTCTTT.

This clonotype has ten or more counts. The chain joins TRBV30 to TRBJ2-7, with TRBD2 identical over 11 bases. Germline loops: CDR1 GTSNPN, CDR2 SVGIG (reference sequence). The V segment lost 3 bases and the J segment 2 bases; nucleotides outside the gene matches: 3. This CDR3 has 14 amino acids. CDR3 region: CAWRVSGGAYEQYF. The CDR3 bases are TGTGCCTGGAGGGTTAGCGGGGGGGCCTACGAGCAGTACTTC.